The sequence of this T cell receptor (beta chain) was determined in a study of blood T cell repertoires in COVID-19. Study information: The samples span acute and convalescent COVID-19 from the United States, Italy and Spain.

Germline V gives CDR1 KGHSH, CDR2 LQKENI. The CDR3 consists of 13 residues. V shed 6 bases and J 5 bases; nucleotides not matched to a gene: 4. Generated by immunoSEQ multiplex PCR, the TCRdb table keeps only in-frame clones and is missing some. The sample has over 50,000 clones, around nine tenths seen once. V and J are TRBV18 and TRBJ2-5; 9 bases are shared with TRBD2. The TCR was taken from a man aged 50-60 years with active COVID-19. Sequenced sample: peripheral blood. The CDR3 DNA reads TGTGCCAGCTCCCGAGCGGGAGGTGAGACCCAGTACTTC. It specifies CASSRAGGETQYF.